This TCR beta chain derives from a study of blood T cell repertoires in COVID-19. A few counts support this clone. The CDR3 contains 14 residues. CDR1 is MNHEY and CDR2 is SMNVEV in the germline V gene (reference sequence). The junction had 8 bases not matched to a gene; V was cut back by 5 bases and J by 6 bases. Method: immunoSEQ multiplex PCR; TCRdb's copy keeps in-frame clones and lacks some. Of 85,000 to 120,000 clones listed, approximately 84% are singletons. The receptor's source is a middle-aged man with active or convalescent COVID-19. Material for sequencing was peripheral blood. The chain uses TRBV27 and TRBJ2-7, with TRBD1 matching 9 bases. As DNA, the CDR3 is TGTGCCAGCAGTCCCTCGACAGGGGGTCGCGAGCAGTACTTC. It specifies CASSPSTGGREQYF.